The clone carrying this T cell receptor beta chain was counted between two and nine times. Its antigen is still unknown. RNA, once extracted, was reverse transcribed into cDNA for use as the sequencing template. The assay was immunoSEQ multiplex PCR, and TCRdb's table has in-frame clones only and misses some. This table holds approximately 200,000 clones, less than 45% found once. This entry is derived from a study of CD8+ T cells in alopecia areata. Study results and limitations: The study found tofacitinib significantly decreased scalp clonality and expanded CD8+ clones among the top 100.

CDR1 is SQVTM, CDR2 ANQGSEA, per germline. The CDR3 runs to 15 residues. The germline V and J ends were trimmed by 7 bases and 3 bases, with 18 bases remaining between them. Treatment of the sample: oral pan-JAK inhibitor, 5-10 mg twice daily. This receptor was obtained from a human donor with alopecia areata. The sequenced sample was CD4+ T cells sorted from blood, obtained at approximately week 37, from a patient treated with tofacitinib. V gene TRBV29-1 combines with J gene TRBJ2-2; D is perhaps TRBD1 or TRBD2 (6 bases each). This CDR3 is CSGEGGASDTGELFF. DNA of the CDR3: TGCAGCGGCGAGGGGGGCGCGTCGGACACCGGGGAGCTGTTTTTT.